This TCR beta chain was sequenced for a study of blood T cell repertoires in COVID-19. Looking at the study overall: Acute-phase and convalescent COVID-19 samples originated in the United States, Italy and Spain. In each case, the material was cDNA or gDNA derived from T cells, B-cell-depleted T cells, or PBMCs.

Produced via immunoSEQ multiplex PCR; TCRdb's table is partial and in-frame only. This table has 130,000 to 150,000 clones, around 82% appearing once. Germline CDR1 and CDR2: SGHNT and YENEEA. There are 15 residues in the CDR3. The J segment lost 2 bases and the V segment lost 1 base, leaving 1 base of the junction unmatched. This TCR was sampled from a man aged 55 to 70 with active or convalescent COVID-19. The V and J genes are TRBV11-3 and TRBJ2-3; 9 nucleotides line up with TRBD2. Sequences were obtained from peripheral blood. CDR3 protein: CASSLGGRDTDTQYF. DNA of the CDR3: TGTGCCAGCAGCTTAGGCGGGAGGGACACAGATACGCAGTATTTT.